A selection of T cell receptor beta chains follows, all from one sample in a study of early T cells in non-severe SARS-CoV-2 infection. From the 5' RACE reads, TCRdb called clonotypes with MiXCR, one entry per CDR3 protein. The sample lists 20,000 to 25,000 distinct CDR3 sequences, around 3.5% occurring once. The specimen was whole blood. The receptors here all came from an adult who was a healthcare worker with PCR-confirmed SARS-CoV-2 infection or an uninfected control (not recorded which). Each CDR3 is given without its conserved first and last residue.

J gene,V gene,CDR3 protein
TRBJ1-2,TRBV9,ASSVVTLPKGYT
TRBJ1-4,TRBV18,ASSPGQRNEKLF
TRBJ2-1,TRBV3-1,ASSPISGGPYNEQF
TRBJ2-5,TRBV11-3,ASSSSTDWETQY
TRBJ1-4,TRBV7-9,ASSVGGKLF
TRBJ1-5,TRBV4-1,ASSPSGVIQPQH
TRBJ1-3,TRBV7-8,ASSTRTVVGNTIY
TRBJ2-2,TRBV29-1,SVPLNTGELF
TRBJ2-5,TRBV24-1,ATSDLHPGGETQY
TRBJ1-4,TRBV4-2,ASSPSRTGWEKLF
TRBJ2-5,TRBV12-3/TRBV12-4,ASSTDRGRVETQY
TRBJ2-1,TRBV20-1,SASPTNNEQF
TRBJ2-2,TRBV5-4,ASSSGHLNTGELF
TRBJ1-1,TRBV5-4,ASSLALQGDTEAF
TRBJ2-3,TRBV19,ASSLFGLVTLDTQY
TRBJ2-5,TRBV15,ATSSQFRGQETQY
TRBJ1-1,TRBV15,ATRITGTGNTEAF
TRBJ2-2,TRBV6-6,ASSYGTGELF
TRBJ1-1,TRBV6-6,ASSPRAQLNTEAF
TRBJ1-1,TRBV5-3,ARSFRDRKLF
TRBJ2-5,TRBV12-3/TRBV12-4,ASSFSLGQGGETQY
TRBJ1-2,TRBV20-1,SARDKDRYGYT